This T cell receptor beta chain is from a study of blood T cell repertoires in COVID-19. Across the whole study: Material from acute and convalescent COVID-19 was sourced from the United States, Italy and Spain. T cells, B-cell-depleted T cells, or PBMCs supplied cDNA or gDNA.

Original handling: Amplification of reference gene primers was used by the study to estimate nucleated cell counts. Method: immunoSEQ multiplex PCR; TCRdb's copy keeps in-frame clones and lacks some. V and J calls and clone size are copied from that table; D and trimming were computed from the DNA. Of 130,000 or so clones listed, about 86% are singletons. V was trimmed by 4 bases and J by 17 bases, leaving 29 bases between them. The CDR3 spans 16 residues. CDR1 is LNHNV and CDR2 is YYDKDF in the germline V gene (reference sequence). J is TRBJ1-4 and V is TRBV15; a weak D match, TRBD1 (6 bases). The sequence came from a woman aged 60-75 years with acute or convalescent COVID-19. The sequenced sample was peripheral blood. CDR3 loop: CATSKDTAGDPRFGFF. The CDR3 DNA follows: TGTGCCACCAGCAAAGACACGGCAGGGGATCCACGGTTCGGATTTTTT.